These 32 T cell receptor beta chains share one sample of origin, sequenced in a study of immune evolution from preneoplasia to lung adenocarcinoma. Method: immunoSEQ multiplex PCR; TCRdb's copy keeps in-frame clones and lacks some. This table has 5,800 or so clones, around four fifths appearing once. Specimen: FFPE minimally invasive lung adenocarcinoma tissue. These TCRs come from a person aged 55-85 years with lung adenocarcinoma.

The chain couples TRBV7-3 to TRBJ2-1, with a possible D match to TRBD2 (5 bases). The CDR3 length is 13 residues. The germline CDR1 and CDR2 sequences are SGHTA and FQGTGA. Trimming cost V 0 bases and J 7 bases, with 7 bases left between them. The CDR3 protein is CASSLTSVNEQFF. The CDR3 DNA reads TGTGCCAGCAGCTTAACTAGCGTAAATGAGCAGTTCTTC.

The chain employs TRBV9 and TRBJ2-1; D assignment may be TRBD1 or TRBD2 (5 bases each). The CDR3 consists of 14 residues. Trimming pared 0 bases from V and 9 bases from J, leaving 13 bases between. CDR1 is SGDLS, CDR2 YYNGEE, per germline. CDR3 DNA sequence: TGTGCCAGCAGCGTAGTGGGGGAAGAGGGTGAGCAGTTCTTC. Its translation: CASSVVGEEGEQFF.

The chain employs TRBV18 and TRBJ2-1; 7 positions agree with TRBD2. Germline V gene data show CDR1 as KGHSH and CDR2 as LQKENI. Trimming at V came to 5 bases and at J to 8 bases, leaving 0 bases not matched to a gene. The CDR3 spans 11 residues. CDR3 residues: CASSGGDEQFF. CDR3 bases: TGTGCCAGCTCAGGGGGGGATGAGCAGTTCTTC.

This CDR3 is CASSPPGRVAGEQYF. The CDR3 DNA is TGTGCCAGCAGTCCCCCTGGGCGGGTGGCGGGCGAGCAGTACTTC. V and J are TRBV6-6 and TRBJ2-7, with D maybe TRBD2 (5 bases). The CDR3 is 15 residues long. Per germline, CDR1 MNHNY and CDR2 SVGAGI (reference sequence). Trimming removed 5 bases at V and 6 bases at J, with 20 bases between.

The chain carries TRBV15 and TRBJ2-1; possible D gene TRBD2, 6 bases. Per germline, CDR1 LNHNV and CDR2 YYDKDF (reference sequence). V dropped 0 bases and J dropped 7 bases, with 25 bases sitting between them. This CDR3 has 19 amino acids. Here the CDR3 reads CATSRDQVTEDYPDNEQFF. The CDR3 nucleotides are TGTGCCACCAGCAGAGATCAGGTTACAGAGGACTACCCAGATAATGAGCAGTTCTTC.

The genes are TRBV10-3 and TRBJ2-2; 8 bases map to TRBD2. The V gene end was trimmed by 8 bases and the J gene end by 6 bases; junction bases not matched to a gene: 14. Germline CDR1 ENHRY, CDR2 SYGVKD. The CDR3 is 16 amino acids. CDR3 protein: CAIQYGSGRRAGELFF. The CDR3, as DNA: TGTGCCATCCAATACGGGAGCGGGAGAAGGGCCGGGGAGCTGTTTTTT.

The chain combines TRBV6-1 with TRBJ1-1; TRBD1 matches 8 bases. The CDR3 contains 15 residues. J lost 5 bases, V lost 1 base, and 6 bases had no gene match. The germline V gene encodes CDR1 MNHNS and CDR2 SASEGT. The CDR3 nucleotides are TGTGCCAGCAGTGAAGAGGGGACAGGAGGGACTGAAGCTTTCTTT. It codes for CASSEEGTGGTEAFF.

This clone has just one count. The chain couples TRBV10-2 to TRBJ1-4; D remains ambiguous. Trimming removed 4 bases from V and 10 bases from J, with 10 bases in between. The CDR3 sequence is 12 residues long. Germline values: CDR1 WSHSY, CDR2 SAAADI. CDR3 DNA: TGCGCCAGCAGTGTGTCCGGAGGAAAACTGTTTTTT. Residues: CASSVSGGKLFF.

The chain joins TRBV7-9 to TRBJ1-1; D uncertain. Germline lookup yields CDR1 SEHNR and CDR2 FQNEAQ (reference sequence). V lost 1 base and J 1 base, leaving 4 bases between the germline ends. The CDR3 covers 13 residues. DNA for the CDR3: TGTGCCAGCAGCTTAGGGAGGAACACTGAAGCTTTCTTT. It encodes CASSLGRNTEAFF.

V and J are TRBV14 and TRBJ2-2; D unresolved. Between the trimmed V and J ends, which lost 7 bases and 4 bases, there was a span of 10 bases. Germline-derived CDR1 and CDR2 are SGHDN and FVKESK. CDR3 length equals 13 residues. In DNA, the CDR3 is TGTGCCAGCAACCTACTGGGCACCGGGGAGCTGTTTTTT. Amino acid sequence: CASNLLGTGELFF. The whole variable domain, remainder taken from reference TRBV14 and TRBJ2-2, is EAGVTQFPSHSVIEKGQTVTLRCDPISGHDNLYWYRRVMGKEIKFLLHFVKESKQDESGMPNNRFLAERTGGTYSTLKVQPAELEDSGVYFCASNLLGTGELFFGEGSRLTVL.

By frequency in the sample, this clone is large (0.1 to 1%). The chain combines TRBV9 with TRBJ2-3; no firm D call. Germline values: CDR1 SGDLS, CDR2 YYNGEE. The CDR3 totals 15 residues. The V end lost 0 bases, the J end lost 1 base, and 9 bases lay between the germline ends. DNA for the CDR3: TGTGCCAGCAGCGTAGATGGCGGACGCACAGATACGCAGTATTTT. It encodes CASSVDGGRTDTQYF.

This clone showed up just once. The chain has TRBV6-5 and TRBJ2-3, with 11 nucleotides matching TRBD2. The germline V gene has CDR1 MNHEY and CDR2 SVGAGI. The CDR3 is 15 residues long. The ends lost 6 bases at V and 1 base at J; junction bases unmatched: 3. CDR3 sequence: CASSPLAGGTDTQYF. The CDR3 nucleotides read TGTGCCAGCAGCCCACTAGCGGGAGGCACAGATACGCAGTATTTT.

V gene TRBV6-1 combines with J gene TRBJ2-5, with 7 bases that match TRBD2. The J call may be faulty, since TRBJ2-7 better matches the DNA end. The germline gives CDR1 MNHNS, CDR2 SASEGT. CDR3 size: 15 residues. Written as DNA, the CDR3 is TGTGCCAGCAGTGAAGAAGGTAGCGGGTCCTACGAGCAGTACTTC. It codes for CASSEEGSGSYEQYF.

V usage is TRBV15 and J usage is TRBJ1-1; D is possibly TRBD1 (6 bases). V lost 1 base and J 3 bases, leaving 12 bases between the germline ends. This CDR3 comprises 15 residues. Germline V lookup: CDR1 LNHNV, CDR2 YYDKDF (reference sequence). The CDR3 DNA reads as TGTGCCACCAGCAGAGCTACAGGGAGGTACACTGAAGCTTTCTTT. Translated, it gives CATSRATGRYTEAFF.

This chain connects TRBV5-6 to TRBJ1-1; tentatively, D is TRBD1 (6 bases). Between the trimmed V and J ends, which lost 4 bases and 2 bases, there was a span of 15 bases. The CDR3 runs 15 residues. From germline, CDR1 is SGHDT and CDR2 YYEEEE. CDR3 sequence (DNA): TGTGCCAGCAGCCCAATGGACAGAACCAACACTGAAGCTTTCTTT. Protein: CASSPMDRTNTEAFF.

This chain links TRBV19 with TRBJ1-5, with TRBD1 matching 7 bases. This CDR3 region has 19 residues. Trimming cost V 4 bases and J 11 bases; bases outside gene matches: 26. Germline V lookup: CDR1 LNHDA, CDR2 SQIVND (reference sequence). For the CDR3, the DNA is TGTGCCAGTAGTACCAGGGACAGAGTGAGTACCCTAGCAAGTTTGGCCCAGCATTTT. Encoded protein: CASSTRDRVSTLASLAQHF.

In DNA, the CDR3 is TGTGCCAGCAGCACAGGAACTAATGAAAAACTGTTTTTT. Amino acid sequence: CASSTGTNEKLFF. The chain links TRBV11-2 to TRBJ1-4; a possible D gene is TRBD1 (5 bases). Per germline, CDR1 SGHAT and CDR2 FQNNGV. There are 13 residues in the CDR3. The V end lost 5 bases, the J end lost 1 base, and 5 bases lay between the germline ends.

The rearrangement links TRBV19 to TRBJ1-2; 8 positions agree with TRBD1. This CDR3 comprises 13 residues. Germline V gives CDR1 LNHDA, CDR2 SQIVND (reference sequence). Unmatched junction bases numbered 5, after V lost 3 bases and J lost 8 bases. In nucleotides, the CDR3 is TGTGCCAGTAGTATTACAGGGGGAAGCGGCTACACCTTC. It codes for CASSITGGSGYTF.

This clone is a singleton in its sample. V is TRBV9 and J is TRBJ2-3; no reliable D call. This CDR3 has 15 amino acids. CDR1 and CDR2 (germline): SGDLS, YYNGEE. V shed 2 bases and J shed 0 bases, with 10 bases lying between them. The CDR3 coding sequence is TGTGCCAGCAGCGTGGACGTCAGCAGCACAGATACGCAGTATTTT. Translating it yields CASSVDVSSTDTQYF.

The chain carries TRBV7-9 and TRBJ1-1, with unresolved D. The CDR3 contains 17 residues. The ends were cut back, 5 bases at V and 0 bases at J, with 19 bases in the middle. Germline CDR1 and CDR2: SEHNR and FQNEAQ (reference sequence). This chain's CDR3 is CASSAEGSPIMNTEAFF. Here the CDR3 DNA reads TGTGCCAGCAGCGCCGAGGGCAGCCCCATAATGAACACTGAAGCTTTCTTT.

The chain employs TRBV27 and TRBJ2-1; D remains ambiguous. V was shortened by 3 bases and J by 6 bases, with 9 bases between the two germline ends. CDR1 is MNHEY, CDR2 SMNVEV, per germline (reference sequence). The length of the CDR3 is 13 residues. The CDR3 protein is CASSLEGFNEQFF. CDR3 coding DNA: TGTGCCAGCAGTTTGGAAGGGTTCAATGAGCAGTTCTTC.

V usage is TRBV5-1 and J usage is TRBJ1-3, with unresolved D. Trimming shortened V by 3 bases and J by 2 bases, and 15 bases separated the two germline ends. CDR1 and CDR2 from the germline V gene are SGHRS and YFSETQ. CDR3 size: 16 residues. The CDR3 here is CASSSSGPTPGNTIYF. As DNA, the CDR3 is TGCGCCAGCAGCTCGTCCGGGCCCACGCCTGGAAACACCATATATTTT.

This chain joins TRBV15 and TRBJ2-2, with 8 bases fitting TRBD1. The CDR3 covers 17 residues. Trimming removed 1 base from V and 5 bases from J; junction bases left unmatched: 9. Germline V gene lookup returns CDR1 LNHNV and CDR2 YYDKDF (reference sequence). CDR3 nucleotides: TGTGCCACCAGCAGAGCCCTAACAGGGGGACAAACCGGGGAGCTGTTTTTT. This gives the protein CATSRALTGGQTGELFF.

As regards this clone: The junction shows a germline mismatch at one end, possibly a read error. This sequence joins TRBV13 and TRBJ2-5; D might be TRBD2 (5 bases). Germline CDR1 is PRHDT and CDR2 is FYEKMQ (reference sequence). This CDR3 is built from 13 residues. CDR3 in amino acids: CASSLGSGETQYF. The DNA of the CDR3 is TGTGCCAGCAGCCTAGGTTCGGGGGAGACCCAGTACTTC.

This clone was counted a single time. The chain employs TRBV19 and TRBJ2-1; the match to TRBD2 covers 12 bases. The germline V gene has CDR1 LNHDA and CDR2 SQIVND (reference sequence). The ends lost 6 bases at V and 7 bases at J; junction bases unmatched: 10. The CDR3 is made up of 16 amino acids. Here the CDR3 DNA reads TGTGCCAGTAGCTCTAAAACTAGCGGGAGGTCGAATGAGCAGTTCTTC. Protein: CASSSKTSGRSNEQFF.

The genes are TRBV5-1 and TRBJ2-7, with D unclear. This CDR3 has 16 residues. The germline V gene encodes CDR1 SGHRS and CDR2 YFSETQ. V lost 3 bases and J lost 1, with 17 bases in between. The CDR3 region is CASSSHRNQRSYEQYF. CDR3 nucleotide sequence: TGCGCCAGCAGCTCCCACCGTAACCAGCGATCCTACGAGCAGTACTTC.

This chain joins TRBV5-1 and TRBJ2-1; a possible D gene is TRBD1 (6 bases). The CDR3 loop spans 15 amino acids. The ends were cut back, 0 bases at V and 4 bases at J, with 11 bases in the middle. Germline loops: CDR1 SGHRS, CDR2 YFSETQ. The CDR3 here is CASSLDTGLYNEQFF. The CDR3 region has the DNA TGCGCCAGCAGCTTGGATACAGGGCTTTACAATGAGCAGTTCTTC.

The chain combines TRBV19 with TRBJ2-3, with D uncertain. V shed 3 bases and J shed 0 bases, with 10 bases lying between them. Germline CDR1 is LNHDA and CDR2 is SQIVND (reference sequence). CDR3 size: 15 residues. The CDR3 DNA reads TGTGCCAGTAGTATCGGCCGGGTGAGCACAGATACGCAGTATTTT. It encodes CASSIGRVSTDTQYF.

The chain has TRBV9 and TRBJ2-1, with unresolved D. The germline CDR1 and CDR2 sequences are SGDLS and YYNGEE. The CDR3 covers 13 residues. V was shortened by 4 bases and J by 4 bases, with 9 bases between the two germline ends. The DNA of the CDR3 is TGTGCCAGCAGCCCGTCGCTGTACAATGAGCAGTTCTTC. Encoded protein: CASSPSLYNEQFF.

The rearrangement joins TRBV15 to TRBJ2-5, with D unclear. CDR3 length equals 16 residues. V gave up 0 bases and J gave up 5 bases, with 16 bases separating them. The germline CDR1 and CDR2 sequences are LNHNV and YYDKDF (reference sequence). CDR3 region: CATSREGSTPGETQYF. The CDR3 DNA is TGTGCCACCAGCAGAGAAGGGTCAACCCCCGGGGAGACCCAGTACTTC.

This clone was counted between two and nine times. The V gene is TRBV15, the J gene TRBJ2-1; either TRBD1 or TRBD2 may supply D (6 bases each). CDR1 LNHNV and CDR2 YYDKDF come from the germline V gene (reference sequence). The V end lost 0 bases, the J end lost 9 bases, and 9 bases lay between the germline ends. The CDR3 contains 13 residues. CDR3 amino acids: CATSRDSGAEQFF. CDR3 coding DNA: TGTGCCACCAGCAGAGATTCGGGGGCTGAGCAGTTCTTC. The full variable domain, rest sourced from reference TRBV15 and TRBJ2-1, is DAMVIQNPRYQVTQFGKPVTLSCSQTLNHNVMYWYQQKSSQAPKLLFHYYDKDFNNEADTPDNFQSRRPNTSFCFLDIRSPGLGDTAMYLCATSRDSGAEQFFGPGTRLTVL.

This chain uses TRBV23-1 with TRBJ2-5; 15 bases map to TRBD2. TRBV23-1 carries the ORF label, with uncertain function. This CDR3 has 17 residues. The J segment lost 4 bases and the V segment lost 0 bases, leaving 3 bases of the junction unmatched. In nucleotides, the CDR3 is TGCGCCAGCAGTCAATCAAAGGGACTAGCGGGAGGAGAGACCCAGTACTTC. It is translated as CASSQSKGLAGGETQYF.